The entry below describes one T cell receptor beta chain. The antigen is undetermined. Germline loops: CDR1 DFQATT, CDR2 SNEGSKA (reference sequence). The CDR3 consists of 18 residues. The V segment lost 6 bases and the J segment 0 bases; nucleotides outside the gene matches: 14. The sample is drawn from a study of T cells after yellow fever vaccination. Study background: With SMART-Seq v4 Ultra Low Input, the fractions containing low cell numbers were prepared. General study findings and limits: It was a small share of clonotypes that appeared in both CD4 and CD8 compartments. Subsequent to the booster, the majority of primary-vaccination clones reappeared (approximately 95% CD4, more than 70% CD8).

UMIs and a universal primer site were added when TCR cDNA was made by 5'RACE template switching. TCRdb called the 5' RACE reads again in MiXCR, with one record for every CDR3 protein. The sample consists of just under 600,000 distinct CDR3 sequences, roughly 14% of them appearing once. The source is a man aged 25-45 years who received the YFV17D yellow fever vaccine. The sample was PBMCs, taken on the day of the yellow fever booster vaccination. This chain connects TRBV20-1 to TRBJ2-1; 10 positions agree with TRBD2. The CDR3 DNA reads TGCAGTGCCCTTGACCAACTAGCGGGGTACACCTCCTACAATGAGCAGTTCTTC. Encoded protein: CSALDQLAGYTSYNEQFF.